The 3 T cell receptor beta chains below were found in one sample sequenced in a study of CD8 T cells in ankylosing spondylitis. Study-level points and caveats: A motif of eight or nine highly homologous TCR beta variants was seen as apparently characteristic of ankylosing spondylitis blood.

TCRdb reanalysed the 5' RACE reads using MiXCR and keeps one entry per CDR3 protein. The sample consists of a few hundred thousand distinct CDR3 sequences, approximately 12% of them appearing once. No antigen is known for these receptors. The sequencing input was blood, either unsorted or a sorted T cell fraction (not recorded which). The receptor set was obtained from a male donor with ankylosing spondylitis.

This clonotype was recorded a few times. The chain carries TRBV14 and TRBJ2-1; 8 bases are a match to TRBD2. This CDR3 has 16 residues. Germline V gene sequence: CDR1 SGHDN, CDR2 FVKESK. Germline trimming cut 0 bases from V and 12 bases from J; bases unmatched to any gene: 13. In nucleotides, the CDR3 is TGTGCCAGCAGCCAAGAAAGGGGTAGCGGGATAAGAGGGCAGTTCTTC. It yields the protein CASSQERGSGIRGQFF.

This clonotype was detected a few times. This chain links TRBV2 with TRBJ2-7; no firm D call. Germline values: CDR1 SNHLY, CDR2 FYNNEI. The CDR3 length is 15 residues. V lost 2 bases and J lost 0, with 11 bases in between. The CDR3 sequence: CASSERFSGSYEQYV. For the CDR3, the DNA is TGTGCCAGCAGTGAAAGGTTTTCGGGCTCCTACGAGCAGTACGTC.

The genes are TRBV9 and TRBJ2-3; no reliable D call. V lost 0 bases to trimming and J lost 3 bases, with 8 bases between them. This CDR3 has 14 amino acids. Germline V CDR1 and CDR2: SGDLS, YYNGEE. The DNA of the CDR3 is TGTGCCAGCAGCGTAGAGGACCGTACAGATACGCAGTATTTT. Its protein is CASSVEDRTDTQYF.